This is a list of T cell receptor beta chains from one sample in a study of shared clonotypes between healthy human individuals. Sequencing was performed with immunoSEQ multiplex PCR; in TCRdb, only in-frame clones are kept and a portion is missing. The sample holds some 2.3 million clones, approximately 95% seen once. The sequencing sample was made of naive CD4+ T cells from PBMCs. These receptors originate from a man younger than 35 in good health. Some clones in this sample may be carry-over from other donors' samples. Each CDR3 is given with its conserved first and last residue. A D gene is named only where the DNA matches it firmly. Clone sizes are given selectively: once, few, many, or a class where the clone is expanded.

size	D	V	J	CDR3	DNA
.	.	TRBV29-1	TRBJ2-3	CSVVVGGTDTQYF	TGCAGCGTTGTTGTGGGGGGCACAGATACGCAGTATTTT
few	TRBD1	TRBV6-1	TRBJ1-5	CASRIRDSTAQPQHF	TGTGCCAGCAGAATAAGGGACAGCACGGCTCAGCCCCAGCATTTT
.	.	TRBV11-2	TRBJ1-1	CASSLEWLNTEAFF	TGTGCCAGCAGCTTGGAGTGGCTGAACACTGAAGCTTTCTTT
.	TRBD2	TRBV7-2	TRBJ2-7	CASSPLAGGPYEQYF	TGTGCCAGCAGCCCACTAGCGGGAGGGCCTTATGAGCAGTACTTC
.	.	TRBV18	TRBJ1-2	CASSPDANYGYTF	TGTGCCAGCTCACCGGACGCTAACTATGGCTACACCTTC
.	.	TRBV7-9	TRBJ2-6	CASSLVASGANVLTF	TGTGCCAGCAGCCTGGTGGCCTCTGGGGCCAACGTCCTGACTTTC
.	TRBD2	TRBV5-4	TRBJ2-7	CASRLNPSGYEQYF	TGTGCCAGCCGTTTAAACCCTAGCGGCTACGAGCAGTACTTC
.	.	TRBV5-6	TRBJ2-3	CASSPITGTQYF	TGTGCCAGCAGCCCGATTACCGGTACGCAGTATTTT
.	.	TRBV7-8	TRBJ2-1	CASSPDLGSSYNEQFF	TGTGCCAGCAGCCCGGACCTGGGGAGCTCCTACAATGAGCAGTTCTTC
.	.	TRBV29-1	TRBJ1-4	CSALTPATNEKLFF	TGCAGTGCCCTGACACCTGCAACTAATGAAAAACTGTTTTTT
.	.	TRBV20-1	TRBJ2-1	CSARSDEQFF	TGCAGTGCTCGATCTGATGAGCAGTTCTTC
.	.	TRBV7-9	TRBJ1-3	CASSLVPARVSGNTIYF	TGTGCCAGCAGCTTAGTCCCTGCCAGGGTCTCTGGAAACACCATATATTTT
.	TRBD2	TRBV5-1	TRBJ2-3	CASSDAPGTSGHTQYF	TGCGCCAGCAGCGATGCCCCCGGGACTAGCGGTCATACGCAGTATTTT
.	TRBD2	TRBV6-5	TRBJ2-2	CASSRGLAPGELFF	TGTGCCAGCAGCCGCGGACTAGCCCCAGGGGAGCTGTTTTTT
.	TRBD1	TRBV28	TRBJ2-2	CASSLPTGGNTGELFF	TGTGCCAGCAGTTTGCCGACAGGGGGAAACACCGGGGAGCTGTTTTTT
.	.	TRBV14	TRBJ1-5	CASSPNQPQHF	TGTGCCAGCAGCCCGAATCAGCCCCAGCATTTT
.	.	TRBV4-3	TRBJ2-1	CASSGTSYNEQFF	TGCGCCAGCAGCGGGACAAGTTACAATGAGCAGTTCTTC
.	.	TRBV6-1	TRBJ2-1	CASSEEAAHLEGEQFF	TGTGCCAGCAGTGAGGAAGCGGCCCACCTAGAGGGTGAGCAGTTCTTC
.	TRBD2	TRBV7-3	TRBJ2-3	CASSLGVAGGTDTQYF	TGTGCCAGCAGCCTCGGAGTAGCGGGAGGAACAGATACGCAGTATTTT
.	.	TRBV11-3	TRBJ1-6	CASSSRVDNSPLHF	TGTGCCAGCAGCTCGAGGGTTGATAATTCACCCCTCCACTTT
.	.	TRBV19	TRBJ2-1	CASSIALLSYNEQFF	TGTGCCAGTAGTATAGCCCTTCTTTCCTACAATGAGCAGTTCTTC
.	.	TRBV6-5	TRBJ2-2	CASSYWGPPNTGELFF	TGTGCCAGCAGTTACTGGGGCCCCCCGAACACCGGGGAGCTGTTTTTT
.	.	TRBV19	TRBJ2-2	CASSMGGGTNTGELFF	TGTGCCAGTAGTATGGGGGGCGGAACGAACACCGGGGAGCTGTTTTTT
.	.	TRBV5-1	TRBJ2-2	CASSLGSRADTGELFF	TGCGCCAGCAGCTTAGGGAGCAGGGCGGACACCGGGGAGCTGTTTTTT
.	.	TRBV6-6	TRBJ1-1	CASSYSWQGTEAFF	TGTGCCAGCAGTTACTCGTGGCAGGGAACTGAAGCTTTCTTT
once	TRBD1	TRBV28	TRBJ2-7	CAISGGWREQYF	TGTGCCATCTCAGGGGGATGGCGCGAGCAGTACTTC
.	TRBD1	TRBV5-5	TRBJ2-5	CASSLRPGGLETQYF	TGTGCCAGCAGCTTACGCCCAGGGGGCCTGGAGACCCAGTACTTC
.	TRBD1	TRBV10-3	TRBJ1-5	CAISELGFTGGGQPQHF	TGTGCCATCAGTGAGTTGGGATTTACAGGGGGCGGACAGCCCCAGCATTTT
.	.	TRBV29-1	TRBJ2-3	CSAGNTDTQYF	TGCAGCGCTGGGAACACAGATACGCAGTATTTT
.	TRBD1	TRBV6-6	TRBJ1-2	CASSYSGQGIDGYTF	TGTGCCAGCAGTTACTCGGGACAGGGGATAGATGGCTACACCTTC
.	TRBD2	TRBV28	TRBJ2-7	CASKSGGDRTFFYEQYF	TGTGCCAGCAAAAGCGGGGGGGACAGGACGTTTTTCTACGAGCAGTACTTC
.	.	TRBV28	TRBJ1-6	CASSQSSLGGSYNSPLHF	TGTGCCAGCAGTCAGTCATCCCTAGGCGGCTCCTATAATTCACCCCTCCACTTT
.	TRBD1	TRBV5-1	TRBJ2-7	CASSLYRGIYEQYF	TGCGCCAGCAGCTTGTACAGGGGTATCTACGAGCAGTACTTC
.	.	TRBV7-3	TRBJ2-3	CASSFPGTSTDTQYF	TGTGCCAGCAGCTTTCCGGGAACTAGCACAGATACGCAGTATTTT
.	TRBD2	TRBV2	TRBJ2-2	CASRTSGRVGELFF	TGTGCCAGCAGGACTAGCGGGAGGGTCGGGGAGCTGTTTTTT
.	.	TRBV9	TRBJ1-2	CASSVDPGQGLGYTF	TGTGCCAGCAGCGTAGACCCAGGGCAGGGGCTTGGCTACACCTTC
few	.	TRBV12-5	TRBJ1-2	CASGLYGMTYGYTF	TGTGCTAGTGGTTTGTATGGGATGACATATGGCTACACCTTC
once	.	TRBV7-9	TRBJ1-2	CASSSDTFTARRTF	TGTGCCAGCAGCTCCGACACGTTTACGGCCAGACGCACCTTC
.	.	TRBV19	TRBJ2-1	CASSEHSGWGYNEQFF	TGTGCCAGTAGTGAGCACAGCGGTTGGGGGTACAATGAGCAGTTCTTC
.	.	TRBV28	TRBJ1-1	CASSPPGGIMNTEAFF	TGTGCCAGCAGCCCCCCCGGCGGCATTATGAACACTGAAGCTTTCTTT
.	.	TRBV2	TRBJ1-1	CAATELNTEAFF	TGTGCCGCGACAGAGCTGAACACTGAAGCTTTCTTT
.	.	TRBV11-2	TRBJ2-6	CASSLTGTGANVLTF	TGTGCCAGCAGCTTAACAGGGACTGGGGCCAACGTCCTGACTTTC
once	.	TRBV11-3	TRBJ1-2	CASSLSGGYGYTF	TGTGCCAGCAGCTTATCTGGGGGGTATGGCTACACCTTC
.	.	TRBV27	TRBJ2-5	CASSWGDHRTGTQYF	TGTGCCAGCAGTTGGGGGGACCACCGGACAGGGACCCAGTACTTC
few	TRBD1	TRBV27	TRBJ1-1	CASSSWTGGSVEAFF	TGTGCCAGCAGTTCATGGACAGGGGGTAGCGTTGAAGCTTTCTTT
.	.	TRBV7-6	TRBJ1-2	CASSLGGDYGYTF	TGTGCCAGCAGCTTAGGCGGGGACTATGGCTACACCTTC
.	.	TRBV28	TRBJ2-7	CASSSAGREQYF	TGTGCCAGCAGTTCAGCAGGGCGCGAGCAGTACTTC
.	TRBD2	TRBV6-1	TRBJ2-5	CASSGRVQETQYF	TGTGCCAGTAGCGGGAGGGTACAAGAGACCCAGTACTTC
.	TRBD2	TRBV2	TRBJ2-1	CASSPGLAGTNEQFF	TGTGCCAGCAGCCCGGGACTAGCGGGGACCAATGAGCAGTTCTTC
.	TRBD1	TRBV2	TRBJ2-7	CASTQGALYEQYF	TGTGCCAGCACCCAGGGGGCTCTCTACGAGCAGTACTTC
.	TRBD1	TRBV10-1	TRBJ2-2	CASSGPGQGARAGELFF	TGCGCCAGCAGTGGCCCCGGACAGGGGGCAAGGGCCGGGGAGCTGTTTTTT